This TCR beta chain is drawn from a study of shared clonotypes between healthy human individuals. Study-level background: Two female and a few male donors aged 18 to 49 were enrolled. Regarding the study as a whole: Non-shared clonotypes showed lower generation probabilities than clonotypes common to all four donors.

This clone was counted once. What it binds is not known. The V gene lost 5 bases and the J gene lost 7 bases, with 14 bases spanning the gap. Germline assignment: CDR1 SGHDN and CDR2 FVKESK. The length of the CDR3 is 13 residues. Using immunoSEQ multiplex PCR, the repertoire was profiled, and TCRdb retains in-frame clones only, with some absent. Found here are over a million clones, about 75% of them singletons; the top ten hold 1.4% to 1.5%. This chain uses TRBV14 with TRBJ1-1; perhaps TRBD1 as D (6 bases). The source of this sequence is a young man in good health. Sequencing was performed on memory CD4+ T cells sorted from blood. Documented subset: CD45RA-negative fraction. The CDR3 sequence: CASSGGNSVEAFF. The DNA for the CDR3 is TGTGCCAGCAGCGGGGGCAACAGCGTTGAAGCTTTCTTT. Using reference TRBV14 and TRBJ1-1 for the parts outside the CDR3, the full variable domain is EAGVTQFPSHSVIEKGQTVTLRCDPISGHDNLYWYRRVMGKEIKFLLHFVKESKQDESGMPNNRFLAERTGGTYSTLKVQPAELEDSGVYFCASSGGNSVEAFFGQGTRLTVV.